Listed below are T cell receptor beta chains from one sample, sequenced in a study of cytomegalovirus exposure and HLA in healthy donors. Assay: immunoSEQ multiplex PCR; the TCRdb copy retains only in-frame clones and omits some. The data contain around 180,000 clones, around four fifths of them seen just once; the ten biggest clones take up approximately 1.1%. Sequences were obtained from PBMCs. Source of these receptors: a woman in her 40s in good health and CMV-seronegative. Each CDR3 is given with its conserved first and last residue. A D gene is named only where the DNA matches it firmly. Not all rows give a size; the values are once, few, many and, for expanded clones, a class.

cdr3_nt: TGTGCCAGTAAGTGGGGCAGTTCTACCCATAACTATGGCTACACCTTC
cdr3_aa: CASKWGSSTHNYGYTF
j_call: TRBJ1-2
clone_size: NA
v_call: TRBV5-4
d_call: NA
cdr3_length: 16

cdr3_nt: TGTGCCAGCAGTTTCCAGGGGACGAACTATGGCTACACCTTC
cdr3_aa: CASSFQGTNYGYTF
j_call: TRBJ1-2
clone_size: NA
v_call: TRBV28
d_call: NA
cdr3_length: 14

cdr3_nt: TGTGCCAGCAGCATTCAACAGGTTCCTCAGCCCCAGCATTTT
cdr3_aa: CASSIQQVPQPQHF
j_call: TRBJ1-5
clone_size: NA
v_call: TRBV7-2
d_call: NA
cdr3_length: 14

cdr3_nt: TGTGCCAGCCCCCTGGTGCCTACTACTAACTATGGCTACACCTTC
cdr3_aa: CASPLVPTTNYGYTF
j_call: TRBJ1-2
clone_size: NA
v_call: TRBV2
d_call: NA
cdr3_length: 15

cdr3_nt: TGTGCCAGTAGTATAGGGGGGACAGGGGGCTCCCTGAACACTGAAGCTTTCTTT
cdr3_aa: CASSIGGTGGSLNTEAFF
j_call: TRBJ1-1
clone_size: NA
v_call: TRBV19
d_call: TRBD1
cdr3_length: 18

cdr3_nt: TGTGCCACCAGCAGAGACGCGGGAGTGGGCTACGAGCAGTACTTC
cdr3_aa: CATSRDAGVGYEQYF
j_call: TRBJ2-7
clone_size: NA
v_call: TRBV15
d_call: TRBD2
cdr3_length: 15

cdr3_nt: TGTGCTAGTGGCCGTCCGTCCGCGCCAGATACGCAGTATTTT
cdr3_aa: CASGRPSAPDTQYF
j_call: TRBJ2-3
clone_size: NA
v_call: TRBV12-5
d_call: NA
cdr3_length: 14

cdr3_nt: TGTGCCAGCAGTGACCCGCGTAAGTCAACTAATGAAAAACTGTTTTTT
cdr3_aa: CASSDPRKSTNEKLFF
j_call: TRBJ1-4
clone_size: NA
v_call: TRBV6-4
d_call: NA
cdr3_length: 16

cdr3_nt: TGTGCCAGCAGTCAGGGTATCGAACCTAGCACAGATACGCAGTATTTT
cdr3_aa: CASSQGIEPSTDTQYF
j_call: TRBJ2-3
clone_size: NA
v_call: TRBV7-6
d_call: NA
cdr3_length: 16

cdr3_nt: TGTGCCAGCAGCTTGGACACCTCCTCTGGGGCCAACGTCCTGACTTTC
cdr3_aa: CASSLDTSSGANVLTF
j_call: TRBJ2-6
clone_size: NA
v_call: TRBV5-6
d_call: NA
cdr3_length: 16

cdr3_nt: TGTGCCAGCAGCTTACAGGAAGCCCAGTACTTC
cdr3_aa: CASSLQEAQYF
j_call: TRBJ2-5
clone_size: NA
v_call: TRBV28
d_call: NA
cdr3_length: 11

cdr3_nt: TGTGCCAGCAGCCCTCCACGGGGAGTATACGGTGAGCAGTTCTTC
cdr3_aa: CASSPPRGVYGEQFF
j_call: TRBJ2-1
clone_size: NA
v_call: TRBV5-6
d_call: NA
cdr3_length: 15

cdr3_nt: TGTGCCAGCAGCGAGGGACAGGGCAGATACAATGAGCAGTTCTTC
cdr3_aa: CASSEGQGRYNEQFF
j_call: TRBJ2-1
clone_size: NA
v_call: TRBV7-9
d_call: TRBD1
cdr3_length: 15

cdr3_nt: TGCAGCGTCCCGCAGGGGGCAGACTACGGCTACACCTTC
cdr3_aa: CSVPQGADYGYTF
j_call: TRBJ1-2
clone_size: NA
v_call: TRBV29-1
d_call: TRBD1
cdr3_length: 13

cdr3_nt: TGCGCCAGCAGCCAGTCCGCTAGCGGGAGATACAATGAGCAGTTCTTC
cdr3_aa: CASSQSASGRYNEQFF
j_call: TRBJ2-1
clone_size: NA
v_call: TRBV4-3
d_call: TRBD2
cdr3_length: 16

cdr3_nt: TGCGCCAGCAGCCTTACCCTAGCTACTTCGTACCAAGAGACCCAGTACTTC
cdr3_aa: CASSLTLATSYQETQYF
j_call: TRBJ2-5
clone_size: NA
v_call: TRBV4-3
d_call: NA
cdr3_length: 17

cdr3_nt: TGTGCCAGCAGTGGTCCGGGACTAGTATCCGGGGAGCTGTTTTTT
cdr3_aa: CASSGPGLVSGELFF
j_call: TRBJ2-2
clone_size: few
v_call: TRBV6-1
d_call: TRBD2
cdr3_length: 15

cdr3_nt: TGCGCCAGCAGCCCTACGGTAGCGGGACGCTACGAGCAGTACTTC
cdr3_aa: CASSPTVAGRYEQYF
j_call: TRBJ2-7
clone_size: once
v_call: TRBV4-1
d_call: TRBD2
cdr3_length: 15

cdr3_nt: TGTGCCAGCAGTGTTCCGGGACTAGCCACAGATACGCAGTATTTT
cdr3_aa: CASSVPGLATDTQYF
j_call: TRBJ2-3
clone_size: NA
v_call: TRBV25-1
d_call: TRBD2
cdr3_length: 15

cdr3_nt: TGTGCCAGTAGTACGGGACAGGAGTCACCCCTCCACTTT
cdr3_aa: CASSTGQESPLHF
j_call: TRBJ1-6
clone_size: NA
v_call: TRBV19
d_call: TRBD1
cdr3_length: 13

cdr3_nt: TGTGCCAGCAGCCTGACAGAGAACACTGAAGCTTTCTTT
cdr3_aa: CASSLTENTEAFF
j_call: TRBJ1-1
clone_size: NA
v_call: TRBV6-5
d_call: NA
cdr3_length: 13

cdr3_nt: TGTGCCAGCTCACATAGTTCCGCAGGGGAAGCCGGAAACACCATATATTTT
cdr3_aa: CASSHSSAGEAGNTIYF
j_call: TRBJ1-3
clone_size: NA
v_call: TRBV18
d_call: NA
cdr3_length: 17

cdr3_nt: TGTGCCAGCTCACCTCGCGACAGAACTAACTATGGCTACACCTTC
cdr3_aa: CASSPRDRTNYGYTF
j_call: TRBJ1-2
clone_size: NA
v_call: TRBV18
d_call: NA
cdr3_length: 15

cdr3_nt: TGTGCCAGCAGCAAGGAGGGGCGAGGCTACACCTTC
cdr3_aa: CASSKEGRGYTF
j_call: TRBJ1-2
clone_size: once
v_call: TRBV7-9
d_call: NA
cdr3_length: 12

cdr3_nt: TGCGCCAGCAGCCCCGGACAGGGAATAGATACGCAGTATTTT
cdr3_aa: CASSPGQGIDTQYF
j_call: TRBJ2-3
clone_size: NA
v_call: TRBV5-1
d_call: TRBD1
cdr3_length: 14

cdr3_nt: TGCGCCAGCAGCCAAGGAGACAGGGCACAAGAGACCCAGTACTTC
cdr3_aa: CASSQGDRAQETQYF
j_call: TRBJ2-5
clone_size: NA
v_call: TRBV4-3
d_call: TRBD1
cdr3_length: 15

cdr3_nt: TGTGCCAGCAGCTTAGAACAGGGGCCACAAGAGACCCAGTACTTC
cdr3_aa: CASSLEQGPQETQYF
j_call: TRBJ2-5
clone_size: NA
v_call: TRBV7-2
d_call: TRBD1
cdr3_length: 15

cdr3_nt: TGTGCCACCAGCAGGAGACAGGGGGCTGGGAATCAGCCCCAGCATTTT
cdr3_aa: CATSRRQGAGNQPQHF
j_call: TRBJ1-5
clone_size: NA
v_call: TRBV15
d_call: TRBD1
cdr3_length: 16